This T cell receptor beta chain was retrieved from a study of human T cells and chemical hapten exposure. In the study overall: Reading of the patch tests, which applied 0.01% DPC to the upper back, occurred at 6 days. Small pooled library volume differences mainly caused per-sample TCR yield variation. Findings of the study overall: Each of the donors had alopecia, so their immune responses may not resemble those of healthy people.

About this clonotype: The antigen is not known.

The CDR3 is made up of 16 amino acids. The junction had 9 bases not matched to a gene; V was cut back by 6 bases and J by 2 bases. Germline V lookup: CDR1 DFQATT, CDR2 SNEGSKA (reference sequence). TCRdb analysed the RACE reads with MiXCR anew, one entry per CDR3 protein. Of 70,000 to 75,000 distinct CDR3 sequences listed, 25% to 40% are singletons. Time point specified: patch test 1, 2 weeks after DPC sensitization. The treatment here: therapeutic diphenylcyclopropenone sensitization with weekly scalp DPC. Those who donated were patients with alopecia, 18 to 70 years of age, and suitable for DPC. The chain uses TRBV20-1 and TRBJ2-3, with 12 bases lining up with TRBD2. The input for sequencing was whole blood, taken in connection with sensitization to the hapten diphenylcyclopropenone (DPC). The sequence derives from a man in his forties with alopecia areata. Some clones in this sample may be carry-over from other donors' samples. CDR3 DNA: TGCAGTGCCTCGGCACTAGCGGGAGGATTCACAGATACGCAGTATTTT. The encoded protein is CSASALAGGFTDTQYF.